This TCR beta chain was documented in a study of T-cell reconstitution after alpha-beta-depleted transplantation in children. Overall study results and limits: Where alpha-beta T cells came from about two months after transplant was reportedly several hundred expanded graft clones. Some patients showed high day-60 TCRbeta diversity, which derived from surviving recipient T cells and thymic progenitors.

With respect to this clonotype: Its antigen is currently unknown.

A TCRbeta library incorporating unique molecular identifiers was prepared. TCRdb reprocessed the PCR reads via MiXCR and lists one record per CDR3 protein. The data show approximately 8,000 distinct CDR3 sequences, about 12% seen once. The CDR3 contains 17 residues. Sequenced material: PBMCs, mostly from graft donor cells, taken 60 days after TCRalphabeta/CD19-depleted stem cell transplant. V is TRBV1 and J is TRBJ2-2; the D call in the table, TRBD2, was not verified against the DNA. TRBV1 is annotated as a pseudogene. The TCR sequence derives from a patient aged 2 to 9 who had a stem cell transplant for inherited bone marrow failure, so the T cells may come from the graft donor. CDR3 nucleotide sequence: TGCACCAGCAGCCAAGACAGACTAGCGGGAGTTACCGGGGAGCTGTTTTTT. The encoded protein is CTSSQDRLAGVTGELFF.